Following are 3 T cell receptor beta chains from one sample sequenced in a study of a mutant IDH1 vaccine in newly diagnosed glioma. Some clones are missing from TCRdb's copy, which holds only in-frame ones; the method was immunoSEQ multiplex PCR. The data contain about 94,000 clones, around 92% of them seen just once; the ten biggest clones take up 0.6% to 0.95%. The antigens these receptors bind are not known. Time point described: week 47, end of study. In the vaccine, a single dose held 300 ug of the mutant IDH1 20-mer peptide, along with topical imiquimod. The source material was PBMCs, sampled from a glioma patient whose treatment included an IDH1 peptide vaccine. The receptors here all came from a woman between 50 and 59 years old with glioma.

This rearrangement joins TRBV6-6 to TRBJ1-4; TRBD1 is a possible D gene (5 bases). Trimming shortened V by 6 bases and J by 6 bases, and 14 bases separated the two germline ends. Germline V lookup: CDR1 MNHNY, CDR2 SVGAGI (reference sequence). This CDR3 is built from 14 residues. CDR3 region: CASSSRGVDEKLFF. The CDR3 DNA sequence: TGTGCCAGCAGCTCCCGAGGGGTGGATGAAAAACTGTTTTTT.

The chain combines TRBV9 with TRBJ1-2; no clear D. Trimming left V 0 bases short and J 8 bases short, with 8 bases between. The germline V gene has CDR1 SGDLS and CDR2 YYNGEE. The CDR3 has 12 residues. CDR3 in DNA: TGTGCCAGCAGCGTAGTCGCAGGCGGCTACACCTTC. This encodes CASSVVAGGYTF.

The V gene is TRBV13, the J gene TRBJ1-5; D call uncertain. Germline V gene lookup returns CDR1 PRHDT and CDR2 FYEKMQ (reference sequence). The CDR3 length is 13 residues. Between the trimmed V and J ends, which lost 0 bases and 6 bases, there was a span of 6 bases. Written as DNA, the CDR3 is TGTGCCAGCAGCTTAGGCCGGGGTCAGCCCCAGCATTTT. Encoded protein: CASSLGRGQPQHF.